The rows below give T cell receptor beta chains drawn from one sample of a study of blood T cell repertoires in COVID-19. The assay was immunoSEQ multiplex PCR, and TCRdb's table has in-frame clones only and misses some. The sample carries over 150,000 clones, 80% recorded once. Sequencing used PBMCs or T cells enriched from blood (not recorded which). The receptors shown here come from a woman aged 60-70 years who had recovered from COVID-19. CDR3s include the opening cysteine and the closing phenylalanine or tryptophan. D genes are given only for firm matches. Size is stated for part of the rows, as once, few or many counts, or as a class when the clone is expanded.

CDR3nt: TGTGCCAGCAGTGGAACTCAGGGGGCGCGGAACACTGAAGCTTTCTTT; CDR3aa: CASSGTQGARNTEAFF; abundance: .; j_gene: TRBJ1-1; v_gene: TRBV6-8; d_gene: TRBD1
CDR3nt: TGCGCCAGCAGACTAGCGGGGAGGGATGAGCAGTTCTTC; CDR3aa: CASRLAGRDEQFF; abundance: .; j_gene: TRBJ2-1; v_gene: TRBV5-1; d_gene: TRBD2
CDR3nt: TGTGCCAGTAGTCCCCAGGCCGTCTGGCACATTCAGTACTTC; CDR3aa: CASSPQAVWHIQYF; abundance: .; j_gene: TRBJ2-4; v_gene: TRBV19; d_gene: .
CDR3nt: TGTGCCACCAGCAGTATACGGGAAAATAGCCTTTATGGCTACACCTTC; CDR3aa: CATSSIRENSLYGYTF; abundance: .; j_gene: TRBJ1-2; v_gene: TRBV15; d_gene: .
CDR3nt: TGTGCCAGCAGCCGAGGTTGGCAAACCAAAGAGACCCAGTACTTC; CDR3aa: CASSRGWQTKETQYF; abundance: .; j_gene: TRBJ2-5; v_gene: TRBV7-3; d_gene: .
CDR3nt: TGCGCCAGCAGCCTGCCCGGGGTCCTCCCCGAAGAGACCCAGTACTTC; CDR3aa: CASSLPGVLPEETQYF; abundance: .; j_gene: TRBJ2-5; v_gene: TRBV5-1; d_gene: .
CDR3nt: TGCAGTGCGCCCAGAATCGAGACCCAGTACTTC; CDR3aa: CSAPRIETQYF; abundance: .; j_gene: TRBJ2-5; v_gene: TRBV20-1; d_gene: .
CDR3nt: TGTGCCAGCAGCCAAGATGGCGGATTTTTCCAAGGCTACACCTTC; CDR3aa: CASSQDGGFFQGYTF; abundance: few; j_gene: TRBJ1-2; v_gene: TRBV4-2; d_gene: .
CDR3nt: TGTGCCAGCAGCGTAGAAGGAGATGAGCAGTTCTTC; CDR3aa: CASSVEGDEQFF; abundance: .; j_gene: TRBJ2-1; v_gene: TRBV9; d_gene: .
CDR3nt: TGTGCCTGGAGCCCGGGACAGGGAGGGTATGAGCAGTTCTTC; CDR3aa: CAWSPGQGGYEQFF; abundance: .; j_gene: TRBJ2-1; v_gene: TRBV30; d_gene: TRBD1
CDR3nt: TGTGCCAGCAGTGACTCCGCAGATAATCAGCCCCAGCATTTT; CDR3aa: CASSDSADNQPQHF; abundance: few; j_gene: TRBJ1-5; v_gene: TRBV6-4; d_gene: .